This T cell receptor beta chain was retrieved from a study of blood T cell repertoires in COVID-19. This clone has just a few counts. Germline lookup yields CDR1 LNHDA and CDR2 SQIVND (reference sequence). CDR3 length: 16 amino acids. After removal of 5 bases from V and 2 bases from J, the junction contained 8 bases not matched to a gene. Authors' data handling: Quantification of nucleated cells was approximated via reference gene primer amplification. TCRdb's copy holds only in-frame clones and misses some; the assay was immunoSEQ multiplex PCR. Clone size and the V and J calls come from that table; the DNA yielded D and trimming. The sample lists more than 95,000 clones, nearly 85% occurring once.

This chain joins TRBV19 and TRBJ1-5, with TRBD1 identical over 8 bases. The sequenced sample consisted of peripheral blood. The receptor was isolated from a human donor in a cohort sampled during active or convalescent COVID-19. CDR3: CASSVGQVRGNQPQHF. The CDR3 region has the DNA TGTGCCAGTAGTGTGGGACAGGTGAGAGGCAATCAGCCCCAGCATTTT. The entire variable domain, with the rest obtained from reference TRBV19 and TRBJ1-5, is as follows: DGGITQSPKYLFRKEGQNVTLSCEQNLNHDAMYWYRQDPGQGLRLIYYSQIVNDFQKGDIAEGYSVSREKKESFPLTVTSAQKNPTAFYLCASSVGQVRGNQPQHFGDGTRLSIL.